This T cell receptor beta chain was captured in a study of regulatory T cells in long-lasting Graves disease (dated by TCRdb to 2020 to 2022). Background on the whole study: Patients with newly diagnosed Graves' disease had been on antithyroid drugs for under 3 months. The study was conducted in China and was registered as a clinical trial. A total of 35 or so samples were covered by TCR sequencing, comprising approximately 13 persistent and around 20 newly diagnosed Graves' disease patients. Patients with persistent Graves' disease were compared with patients with newly diagnosed Graves' disease using TCR sequencing and RNA sequencing of peripheral blood. What the authors observed across the whole study: The study examined only peripheral blood because the primary lesion, thyroid tissue, could not be accessed. Persistent patients shared more public clonotypes among themselves (over 2,500) than newly diagnosed patients did (more than 950). Lower TCR Shannon entropy and fewer highly expanded clones were observed in persistent Graves' disease patients than in newly diagnosed patients, which suggested clonal expansion. The small sample size was acknowledged by the authors as a limitation that may reduce accuracy. Preferential use of TRBV28, TRBJ1-2 and TRBJ2-5 was observed in persistent disease, whereas TRBV20-1 and TRBJ2-1 were favored in newly diagnosed disease. Sequencing and analysis were limited to the TCR beta chain.

Taken with the paper, the label for time point translates to: newly diagnosed GD, antithyroid drugs for less than 3 months. For both TCR sequencing and RNA sequencing, RNA was extracted from PBMCs in TRIzol. The diagnosis of Graves' disease followed American Thyroid Association guidelines. Patients for the study were recruited at an endocrinology department in Xi'an, China. Each patient gave approximately 10 milliliters of peripheral blood, collected in an EDTA anticoagulant tube. Ficoll Paque Plus density gradient separation was used to isolate PBMCs, and no further T cell sorting was performed. An Agilent 2100 Bioanalyzer and agarose gel were used to check RNA quality, while a NanoDrop 2000 measured RNA concentration. On this clonotype: What antigen it recognizes has not been identified. No base quality information exists; no much larger clone differs at one position.

The method was multiplex PCR. Sequencing was carried out with an Illumina HiSeq 4000. CDR3 regions were amplified by Arm-PCR with iRepertoire HTBI primers to construct TCR beta libraries. PCR products were gel purified before sequencing. As for the authors' bioinformatics: Gene usage analysis of CDR3 amino acid clonotypes relied on the 60 to 65 TRBV and about 15 TRBJ segments identified across samples. COPE and FqMerger were used to merge the filtered high-quality paired reads into contigs. Contigs were aligned with BLAST to IMGT TRBV, TRBD and TRBJ reference genes, and CDR3 was defined per IMGT. Any clonotype with a frequency above 0.1% was counted as a highly expanded clone. Repertoire diversity was measured by Shannon entropy, and V-J evenness by the Gini coefficient. Clonotypes shared by more than one individual were considered public. The public reads were reprocessed in TCRdb via fastp at Q25 and MiXCR, keeping in-frame beta chains. One record per CDR3 amino acid sequence lists the most common genes and DNA. The V and J calls, along with clone size, are taken from TCRdb and not from the paper's own processing. For this sample the table gives 300,000 to 400,000 distinct CDR3 sequences, of which 15% to 17% were detected only once. The ten largest clones add up to 22% of the sample.

The CDR1 and CDR2 encoded by the germline V gene are SGHTA and FQGTGA. Germline trimming: 2 bases from V, 6 bases from J; junction bases outside gene matches: 7. Inclusive of the bounding cysteine and phenylalanine, the CDR3 is 16 residues long. Only the CDR3 region is kept as DNA, spanning 48 bases read in frame from base 1. The sequence was obtained from a female donor with Graves disease. The rearranged segments are TRBV7-3 and TRBJ2-2; 9 central nucleotides agree with TRBD2. This specimen was peripheral blood mononuclear cells (PBMCs), taken at new diagnosis, from a patient treated with antithyroid drugs. The nucleotide sequence reads TGTGCCAGCAGCTTACGGCGGGAGGGCCAATCCGGGGAGCTGTTTTTT. This encodes CASSLRREGQSGELFF.